The clone carrying this TCR beta chain was observed many times. These data originate in a study of patients and donors after allogeneic stem cell transplantation. TCRdb called the RT-PCR reads again in MiXCR, with one record for every CDR3 protein. The data hold about 230,000 distinct CDR3 sequences, with roughly 15% observed a single time. The CDR3 has 14 residues. The V segment lost 3 bases and the J segment 5 bases; nucleotides outside the gene matches: 4. The V gene's germline CDR1 is SGHNT and CDR2 YENEEA. Input material: blood, either unsorted or a sorted T cell fraction (not recorded which). This clonotype was sampled from a human donor who was either an allogeneic HSCT recipient or a stem cell or donor lymphocyte infusion donor (not recorded which). It is not recorded whose cells these are; they may come from a transplant donor. The rearrangement uses TRBV11-3 and TRBJ2-3; 8 nucleotides agree with TRBD2. CDR3 amino acids: CASSFGGAIDTQYF. The CDR3 DNA is TGTGCCAGCAGCTTCGGGGGGGCCATAGATACGCAGTATTTT. Variable domain in full (rest from reference TRBV11-3 and TRBJ2-3): EAGVVQSPRYKIIEKKQPVAFWCNPISGHNTLYWYLQNLGQGPELLIRYENEEAVDDSQLPKDRFSAERLKGVDSTLKIQPAELGDSAVYLCASSFGGAIDTQYFGPGTRLTVL.